The rows below give T cell receptor beta chains drawn from one sample of a study of breast tumors, draining lymph nodes, adjacent tissues. TCRdb independently ran MiXCR on the multiplex PCR reads; one entry per CDR3 protein. This sample carries 150,000 to 200,000 distinct CDR3 sequences, approximately 33% of them seen once, and the ten largest clones take 3.5% to 4.5%. Specimen: axillary lymph node tissue. These receptors originate from a female donor with breast cancer. Some clones in this sample may be carry-over from other donors' samples. CDR3s include the opening cysteine and the closing phenylalanine or tryptophan. Fields, in order: D gene, clone size, J gene, V gene, CDR3 DNA, CDR3 protein. The D gene is left open where the match is weak. Rows give clone size only sometimes, using once, few, many, or a class for an expanded clone.

d_call: -
clone_size: many
j_call: TRBJ2-5
v_call: TRBV19
cdr3_nt: TGTGCCAGTAGTATAAAACCCGGAGAGACCCAGTACTTC
cdr3_aa: CASSIKPGETQYF

d_call: TRBD1
clone_size: many
j_call: TRBJ1-5
v_call: TRBV12-3/TRBV12-4
cdr3_nt: TGTGCCAGCAGCAACAGGGGAGGCAATCAGCCCCAGCATTTT
cdr3_aa: CASSNRGGNQPQHF

d_call: TRBD1
clone_size: -
j_call: TRBJ2-5
v_call: TRBV7-2
cdr3_nt: TGTGCCAGCAGCTTAAGGACAGGGGGGGAGACCCAGTACTTC
cdr3_aa: CASSLRTGGETQYF

d_call: -
clone_size: many
j_call: TRBJ1-3
v_call: TRBV9
cdr3_nt: TGTGCCAGCAGCGGCTTTGGGAGCTCTGGAAACACCATATATTTT
cdr3_aa: CASSGFGSSGNTIYF

d_call: TRBD2
clone_size: many
j_call: TRBJ2-7
v_call: TRBV19
cdr3_nt: TGTGCCAGTAGTATAGCGGCTAGCGGGGTTCCCTACGAGCAGTACTTC
cdr3_aa: CASSIAASGVPYEQYF

d_call: -
clone_size: -
j_call: TRBJ1-4
v_call: TRBV29-1
cdr3_nt: TGCAGCGTTCCCGAGGGGGAGGGAGTCTGGGGCACTAATGAAAAACTGTTTTTT
cdr3_aa: CSVPEGEGVWGTNEKLFF

d_call: -
clone_size: many
j_call: TRBJ1-3
v_call: TRBV7-9
cdr3_nt: TGTGCCAGCAGCTTAATGAGTTTACAGGGCTCTGGAAACACCATATATTTT
cdr3_aa: CASSLMSLQGSGNTIYF

d_call: -
clone_size: -
j_call: TRBJ2-3
v_call: TRBV19
cdr3_nt: TGTGCCAGTAGTATTGTCGGGGACTCGTCTGGCACAGATACGCAGTATTTT
cdr3_aa: CASSIVGDSSGTDTQYF

d_call: TRBD2
clone_size: many
j_call: TRBJ2-1
v_call: TRBV2
cdr3_nt: TGTGCCAGCAGTCAAGGACTAGCGGGAGGGCCGAGGCTCTTC
cdr3_aa: CASSQGLAGGPRLF

d_call: -
clone_size: -
j_call: TRBJ2-3
v_call: TRBV10-3
cdr3_nt: TGTGCCATCAGTGAAGGCGGGGATACCACAGATACGCAGTATTTT
cdr3_aa: CAISEGGDTTDTQYF

d_call: TRBD1
clone_size: -
j_call: TRBJ1-4
v_call: TRBV20-1
cdr3_nt: TGCAGTGCTAAAGGGGACAGGGGGCGTGAAAAACTGTTTTTT
cdr3_aa: CSAKGDRGREKLFF

d_call: TRBD1
clone_size: many
j_call: TRBJ1-2
v_call: TRBV15
cdr3_nt: TGTGCCACCAGCACGCCAGGACAGGGGTGCGACTATGGCTACACCTTC
cdr3_aa: CATSTPGQGCDYGYTF

d_call: TRBD2
clone_size: many
j_call: TRBJ2-3
v_call: TRBV11-2
cdr3_nt: TGTGCCAGCAGCATTGCTAGCGGGGGGTCCACAGATACGCAGTATTTT
cdr3_aa: CASSIASGGSTDTQYF

d_call: -
clone_size: -
j_call: TRBJ1-2
v_call: TRBV3-1
cdr3_nt: TGTGCCAGCAGCCAAGTGCGCGGGGCTAACTATGGCTACACCTTC
cdr3_aa: CASSQVRGANYGYTF

d_call: -
clone_size: many
j_call: TRBJ1-3
v_call: TRBV19
cdr3_nt: TGTGCCAGTAGTACCCGATCTGGAAACACCATATATTTT
cdr3_aa: CASSTRSGNTIYF

d_call: TRBD1
clone_size: -
j_call: TRBJ1-3
v_call: TRBV13
cdr3_nt: TGTGCCAGCAGCTTAGGGACAGGGGCTGGAAACACCATATATTTT
cdr3_aa: CASSLGTGAGNTIYF

d_call: -
clone_size: many
j_call: TRBJ2-3
v_call: TRBV7-9
cdr3_nt: TGTGCCAGCAGCTTAGAAGTAGATACGCAGTATTTT
cdr3_aa: CASSLEVDTQYF

d_call: -
clone_size: few
j_call: TRBJ2-4
v_call: TRBV6-6
cdr3_nt: TGTGCCAGCAGCCTCGGGGGATCCAAAAACATTCAGTACTTC
cdr3_aa: CASSLGGSKNIQYF

d_call: -
clone_size: many
j_call: TRBJ2-2
v_call: TRBV6-4
cdr3_nt: TGTGCCAGCAGTCACCCCGGGGGCACCGGGGAGCTGTTTTTT
cdr3_aa: CASSHPGGTGELFF

d_call: -
clone_size: -
j_call: TRBJ1-2
v_call: TRBV20-1
cdr3_nt: -
cdr3_aa: CSAWTRSEQFFGTGNLYGYTF

d_call: -
clone_size: many
j_call: TRBJ2-6
v_call: TRBV9
cdr3_nt: TGTGCCAGCAGCCCTAGGCCTAGCGTTTCTGGGGCCAACGTCCTGACTTTC
cdr3_aa: CASSPRPSVSGANVLTF

d_call: -
clone_size: -
j_call: TRBJ1-2
v_call: TRBV27
cdr3_nt: TGTGCCAGCAGTATCGCTTGGGGGATCACCTATGGCTACACCTTC
cdr3_aa: CASSIAWGITYGYTF